This T cell receptor (beta chain) was found in a study of CD8+ T cells in alopecia areata. Study overall: A regimen of oral tofacitinib, 5 to 10 mg twice daily, was given to treated patients. General study points: On tofacitinib, scalp clonality and expanded CD8+ clones among top 100 fell significantly. Many of the expanded lesional clones endured in scalp and blood while on tofacitinib.

A note on this clone: What it binds is not known.

Sequencing used cDNA as its template, made by extracting RNA and reverse transcribing it. Produced via immunoSEQ multiplex PCR; TCRdb's table is partial and in-frame only. The sample consists of 110,000 to 150,000 clones, 45% to 60% of them appearing once. Regarding treatment: oral pan-JAK inhibitor, 5-10 mg twice daily. Using a FACSAria, the CD4+ and CD8+ T cells were sorted from the PBMCs. The CDR3 sequence is 12 residues long. V lost 10 bases, J lost 3 bases, and 12 bases lay in between. The germline CDR1 and CDR2 sequences are SEHNR and FQNEAQ (reference sequence). This rearrangement joins TRBV7-9 to TRBJ1-1; the D is unclear. The sequence was obtained from a human donor with alopecia areata. The source was CD8+ T cells sorted from blood, collected at week 4, from a patient treated with tofacitinib. This chain's CDR3 is CATRDWDTEAFF. The CDR3 DNA follows: TGTGCCACTCGAGACTGGGACACTGAAGCTTTCTTT.